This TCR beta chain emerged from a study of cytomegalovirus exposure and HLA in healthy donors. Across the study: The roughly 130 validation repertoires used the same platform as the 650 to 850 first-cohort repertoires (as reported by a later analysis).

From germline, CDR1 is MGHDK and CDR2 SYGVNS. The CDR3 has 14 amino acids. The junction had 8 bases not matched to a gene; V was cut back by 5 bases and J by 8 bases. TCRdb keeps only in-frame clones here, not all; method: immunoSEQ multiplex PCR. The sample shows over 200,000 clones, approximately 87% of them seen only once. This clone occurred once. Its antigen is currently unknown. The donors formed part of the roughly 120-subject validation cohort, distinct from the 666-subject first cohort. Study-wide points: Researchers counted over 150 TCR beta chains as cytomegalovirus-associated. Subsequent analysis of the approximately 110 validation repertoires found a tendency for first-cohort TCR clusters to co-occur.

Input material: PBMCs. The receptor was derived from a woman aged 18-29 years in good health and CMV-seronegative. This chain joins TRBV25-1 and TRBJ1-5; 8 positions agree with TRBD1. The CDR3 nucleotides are TGTGCCAGCAGTCCTGGACAGGGAAGGGAGCCCCAGCATTTT. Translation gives CASSPGQGREPQHF.